This T cell receptor beta chain was recovered during a study of cytomegalovirus exposure and HLA in healthy donors (dated by TCRdb to about 2017). Concerning the study at large: The roughly 670 repertoires of the first cohort and the 120 validation repertoires were produced on the same platform, according to a later analysis. The study aimed to test whether signatures of past pathogen exposure could be identified by cataloging public T cell receptors. A separate validation cohort of approximately 120 different subjects was used in addition to the approximately 640-subject first cohort. To predict cytomegalovirus infection status, the study brought together high-throughput TCR immunosequencing, statistical association of individual TCRs with disease status, and machine learning. Results the study describes overall, beyond this receptor: In vitro tests confirmed that a few of the cytomegalovirus-associated TCR beta chains recognize cytomegalovirus antigens. In the study, approximately 160 TCR beta chains were listed as associated with cytomegalovirus. The validation cohort had no HLA typing available for a later analysis, so co-occurrence within that cohort was assessed over all 120 or so repertoires. Subsequent analysis determined that TCRs grouped into clusters in the first cohort also showed a tendency toward co-occurrence across the 90 to 150 validation repertoires, and 94% of cluster scores exceeded 0. In both the original and validation cohorts, the classifier was reported to diagnose cytomegalovirus status with high specificity and sensitivity. Most TCR sequences were observed very rarely across donors, whereas some public TCRs were present in many individuals. According to the authors, the approach could potentially be generalized to other disease states and immunological phenotypes.

Reading from cysteine to phenylalanine, the CDR3 counts 15 amino acids. Kept here is only the CDR3 DNA, which spans 45 bases and is read in frame from base 1. In the germline V gene, CDR1 corresponds to SNHLY and CDR2 to FYNNEI. Trimming takes 4 bases from V and 9 bases from J, and the germline ends sit 19 bases apart. Donors formed part of the validation cohort, which comprised 120 subjects and was distinct from the first cohort of under 800 subjects. Library construction relied on the immunoSEQ multiplex PCR assay. For the original study's pipeline: To diagnose cytomegalovirus status from the catalog of TCR beta chain sequences, a statistical classification framework was built. TCRdb took this table from immuneACCESS and kept in-frame rearrangements with V and J called. Such tables lack part of the clones; where checked against another copy, unresolved V genes explain under half of the gap, and the rest is unexplained. D and trimming were read from the DNA, whereas the V and J calls and clone size are those reported in that table. The sample yields 110,000 or so clones; roughly 90% were counted once. Less than 2.5% of the sample lies in the top ten.

Regarding this clone: What antigen it recognizes has not been identified. No much larger clone is present one base from it, and per-base qualities are unavailable.

The source material was PBMCs. This receptor was obtained from a woman in her late teens or twenties in good health and CMV-seronegative. The chain is made from TRBV2 and TRBJ2-1; possibly the D gene is TRBD1, per 5 matching bases. For the CDR3, the sequence is CASSGGSTRDGEQFF. Here is the DNA: TGTGCCAGCAGTGGGGGATCTACCAGGGATGGTGAGCAGTTCTTC. The variable domain in full, with residues beyond the CDR3 obtained from the reference TRBV2 and TRBJ2-1 genes, is EPEVTQTPSHQVTQMGQEVILRCVPISNHLYFYWYRQILGQKVEFLVSFYNNEISEKSEIFDDQFSVERPDGSNFTLKIRSTKLEDSAMYFCASSGGSTRDGEQFFGPGTRLTVL.